The clone carrying this T cell receptor beta chain has at least ten counts. V was clipped by 5 bases and J by 7 bases; unmatched bases: 13. CDR3 length: 16 residues. In germline, CDR1 is SGHVS, CDR2 FQNEAQ. The sample originates from a study of CD8+CD57+ T cells in acquired aplastic anemia. Those patients picked for sequencing had displayed CD8+CD57+ cell expansion on flow cytometry. Genomic DNA was employed as the template in profiling TCR beta VDJ and CDR3. TCRdb analysed the reads with MiXCR anew, one entry per CDR3 protein. The profile shows 170,000 or so distinct CDR3 sequences, roughly 63% of them singletons.

The TCR was taken from a human donor with aplastic anemia. V and J are TRBV7-8 and TRBJ2-7, with TRBD2 matching 11 bases. Sequenced: sorted CD4+, CD8+, or CD8+CD57+ T cells (not recorded which) from PBMCs. The CDR3 reads CASSIPSSGGSEEQYF. DNA for the CDR3: TGTGCCAGCAGCATCCCTTCTAGCGGGGGGTCGGAGGAGCAGTACTTC.